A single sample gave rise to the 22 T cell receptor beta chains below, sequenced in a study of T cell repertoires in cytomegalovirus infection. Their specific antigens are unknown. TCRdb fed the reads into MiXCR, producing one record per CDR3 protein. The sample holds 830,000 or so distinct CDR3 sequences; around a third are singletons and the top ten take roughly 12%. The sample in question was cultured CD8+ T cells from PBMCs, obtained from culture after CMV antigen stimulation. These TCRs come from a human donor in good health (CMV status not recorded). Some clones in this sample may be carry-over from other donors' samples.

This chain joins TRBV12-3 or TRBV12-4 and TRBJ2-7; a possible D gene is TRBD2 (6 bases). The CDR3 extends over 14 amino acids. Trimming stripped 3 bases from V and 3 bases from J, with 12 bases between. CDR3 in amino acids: CASSLAGIGYEQYF. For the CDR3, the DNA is TGTGCCAGCAGTTTGGCGGGGATCGGCTACGAGCAGTACTTC.

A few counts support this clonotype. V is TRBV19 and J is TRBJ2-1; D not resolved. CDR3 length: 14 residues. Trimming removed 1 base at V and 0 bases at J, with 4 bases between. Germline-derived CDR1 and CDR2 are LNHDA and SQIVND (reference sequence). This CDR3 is CASSIGFSYNEQFF. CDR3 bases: TGTGCCAGTAGTATAGGTTTCTCCTACAATGAGCAGTTCTTC.

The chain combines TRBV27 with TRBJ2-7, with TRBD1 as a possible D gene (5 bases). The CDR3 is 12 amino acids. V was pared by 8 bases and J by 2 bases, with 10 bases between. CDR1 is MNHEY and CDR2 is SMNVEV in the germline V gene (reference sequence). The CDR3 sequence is CASGREAYEQYF. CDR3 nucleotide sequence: TGTGCCAGCGGCAGGGAAGCCTACGAGCAGTACTTC.

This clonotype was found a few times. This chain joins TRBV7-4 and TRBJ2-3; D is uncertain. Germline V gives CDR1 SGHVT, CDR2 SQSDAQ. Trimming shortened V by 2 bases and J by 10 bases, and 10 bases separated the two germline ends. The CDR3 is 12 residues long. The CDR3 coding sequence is TGTGCCAGCAGCTTAAACCCGGTCCCGCAGTATTTT. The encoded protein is CASSLNPVPQYF.

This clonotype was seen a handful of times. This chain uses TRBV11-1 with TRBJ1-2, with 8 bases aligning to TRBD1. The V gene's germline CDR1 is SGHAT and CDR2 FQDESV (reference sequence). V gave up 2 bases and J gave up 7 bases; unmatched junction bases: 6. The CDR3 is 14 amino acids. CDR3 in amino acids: CASSLNPGGSGYTF. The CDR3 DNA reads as TGTGCCAGCAGCTTAAACCCAGGGGGCAGTGGCTACACCTTC.

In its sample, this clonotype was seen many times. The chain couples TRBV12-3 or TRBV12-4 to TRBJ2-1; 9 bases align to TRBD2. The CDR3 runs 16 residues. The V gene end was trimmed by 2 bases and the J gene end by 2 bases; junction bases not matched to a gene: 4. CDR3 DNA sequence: TGTGCCAGCAGTTTAAGAAGCGGGGGGACCTACAATGAGCAGTTCTTC. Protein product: CASSLRSGGTYNEQFF.

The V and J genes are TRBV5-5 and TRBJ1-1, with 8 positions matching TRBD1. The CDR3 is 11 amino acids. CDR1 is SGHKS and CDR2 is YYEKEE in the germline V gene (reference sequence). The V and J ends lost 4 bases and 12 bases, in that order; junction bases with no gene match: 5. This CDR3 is CASSLRTGTFF. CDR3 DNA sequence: TGTGCCAGCAGCCTGAGGACAGGGACTTTCTTT.

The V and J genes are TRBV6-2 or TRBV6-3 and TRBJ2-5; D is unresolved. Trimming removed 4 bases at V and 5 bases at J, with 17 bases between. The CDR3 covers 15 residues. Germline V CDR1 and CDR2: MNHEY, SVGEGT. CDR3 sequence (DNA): TGTGCCAGCAGTTCTTCTTTTGACGTGGGGGAGACCCAGTACTTC. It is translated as CASSSSFDVGETQYF.

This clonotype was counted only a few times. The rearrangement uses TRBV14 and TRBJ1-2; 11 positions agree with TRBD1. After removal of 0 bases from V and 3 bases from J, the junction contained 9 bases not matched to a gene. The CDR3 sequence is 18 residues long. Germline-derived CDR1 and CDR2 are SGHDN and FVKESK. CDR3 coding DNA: TGTGCCAGCAGCCAAGACTCAATGGACAGGGGGCGCGACTATGGCTACACCTTC. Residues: CASSQDSMDRGRDYGYTF. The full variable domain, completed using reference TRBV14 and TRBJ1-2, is EAGVTQFPSHSVIEKGQTVTLRCDPISGHDNLYWYRRVMGKEIKFLLHFVKESKQDESGMPNNRFLAERTGGTYSTLKVQPAELEDSGVYFCASSQDSMDRGRDYGYTFGSGTRLTVV.

CDR3 residues: CASSFRRFSGYTF. CDR3 in DNA: TGTGCCAGCAGTTTTAGGAGATTCTCTGGCTACACCTTC. The rearrangement uses TRBV27 and TRBJ1-2; no clear D gene. CDR3 length equals 13 residues. V was cut by 3 bases and J by 7 bases, with 12 bases left in between. Germline assignment: CDR1 MNHEY and CDR2 SMNVEV (reference sequence).

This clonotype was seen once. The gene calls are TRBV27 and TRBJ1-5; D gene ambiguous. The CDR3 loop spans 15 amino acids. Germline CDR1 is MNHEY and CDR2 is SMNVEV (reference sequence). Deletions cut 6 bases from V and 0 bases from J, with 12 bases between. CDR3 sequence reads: CASSPGLFSNQPQHF. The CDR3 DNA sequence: TGTGCCAGCAGCCCCGGGCTCTTTAGCAATCAGCCCCAGCATTTT.

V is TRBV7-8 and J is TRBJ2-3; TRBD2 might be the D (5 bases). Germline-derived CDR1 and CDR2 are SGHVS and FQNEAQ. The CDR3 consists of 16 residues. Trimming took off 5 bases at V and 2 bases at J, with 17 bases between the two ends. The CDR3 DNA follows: TGTGCCAGCAGCCCGCGAATTAGCGCATTCACAGATACGCAGTATTTT. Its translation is CASSPRISAFTDTQYF.

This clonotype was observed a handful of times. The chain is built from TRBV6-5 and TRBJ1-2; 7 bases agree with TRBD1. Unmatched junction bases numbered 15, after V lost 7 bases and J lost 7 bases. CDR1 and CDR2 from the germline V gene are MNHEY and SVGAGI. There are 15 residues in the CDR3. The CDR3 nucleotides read TGTGCCAGCAAGAGGGACAGCCAACTGATCGTTGGCTACACCTTC. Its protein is CASKRDSQLIVGYTF.

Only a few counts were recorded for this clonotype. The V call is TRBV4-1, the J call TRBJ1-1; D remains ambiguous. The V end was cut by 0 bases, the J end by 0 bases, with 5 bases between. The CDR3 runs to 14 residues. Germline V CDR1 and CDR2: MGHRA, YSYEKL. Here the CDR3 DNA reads TGCGCCAGCAGCCAAGAGTCTGTGAACACTGAAGCTTTCTTT. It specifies CASSQESVNTEAFF.

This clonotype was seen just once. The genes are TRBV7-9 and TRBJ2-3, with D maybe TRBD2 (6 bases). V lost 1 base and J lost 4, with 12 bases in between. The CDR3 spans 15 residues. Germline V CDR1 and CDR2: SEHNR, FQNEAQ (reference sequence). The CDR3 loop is CASSLGTRGSDTQYF. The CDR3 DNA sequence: TGTGCCAGCAGCTTAGGGACCCGGGGGTCAGATACGCAGTATTTT.

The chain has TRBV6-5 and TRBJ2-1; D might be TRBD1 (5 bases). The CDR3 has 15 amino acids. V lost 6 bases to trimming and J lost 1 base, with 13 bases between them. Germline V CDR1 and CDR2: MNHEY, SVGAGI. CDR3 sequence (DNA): TGTGCCAGCAGAGCTCGACAGAGATCCTACAATGAGCAGTTCTTC. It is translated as CASRARQRSYNEQFF.

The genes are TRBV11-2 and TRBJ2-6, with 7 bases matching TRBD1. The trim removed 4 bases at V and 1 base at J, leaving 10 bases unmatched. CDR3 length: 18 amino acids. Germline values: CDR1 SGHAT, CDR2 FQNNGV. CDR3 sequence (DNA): TGTGCCAGCAGCTCCTCGACAGGGCTTGTTTCTGGGGCCAACGTCCTGACTTTC. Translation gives CASSSSTGLVSGANVLTF.

The CDR3 loop reads CASSPRSYADTQYF. CDR3 nucleotide sequence: TGTGCCAGCAGCCCCCGGTCCTACGCGGATACGCAGTATTTT. The chain is built from TRBV7-9 and TRBJ2-3, with no clear D. Trimming took off 5 bases at V and 6 bases at J, with 15 bases between the two ends. Germline CDR1 SEHNR, CDR2 FQNEAQ (reference sequence). The length of the CDR3 is 14 residues.

DNA of the CDR3: TGTGCCAGTAGTTTAGTGACCAAAGAGACCCAGTACTTC. Amino acids: CASSLVTKETQYF. The chain carries TRBV19 and TRBJ2-5; D gene unclear. Germline V lookup: CDR1 LNHDA, CDR2 SQIVND (reference sequence). There are 13 residues in the CDR3. V dropped 5 bases and J dropped 3 bases, with 10 bases sitting between them. Full variable domain (rest looked up from reference TRBV19 and TRBJ2-5): DGGITQSPKYLFRKEGQNVTLSCEQNLNHDAMYWYRQDPGQGLRLIYYSQIVNDFQKGDIAEGYSVSREKKESFPLTVTSAQKNPTAFYLCASSLVTKETQYFGPGTRLLVL.

The CDR3, as DNA: TGTGCCAGCACGTTGTATAGCGGAATACAAGAGACCCAGTACTTC. It yields the protein CASTLYSGIQETQYF. The rearrangement uses TRBV6-8 and TRBJ2-5; D might be TRBD2 (6 bases). This CDR3 has 15 amino acids. V was shortened by 7 bases and J by 2 bases, with 17 bases between the two germline ends. Germline V CDR1 and CDR2: MNHGY, SAAAGT.

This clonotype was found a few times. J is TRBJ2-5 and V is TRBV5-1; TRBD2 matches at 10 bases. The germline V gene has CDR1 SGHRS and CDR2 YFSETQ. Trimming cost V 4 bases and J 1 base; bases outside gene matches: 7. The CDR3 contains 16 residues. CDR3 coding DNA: TGCGCCAGCAGCACCCGTGGACTAGCGGTCCAAGAGACCCAGTACTTC. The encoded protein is CASSTRGLAVQETQYF.

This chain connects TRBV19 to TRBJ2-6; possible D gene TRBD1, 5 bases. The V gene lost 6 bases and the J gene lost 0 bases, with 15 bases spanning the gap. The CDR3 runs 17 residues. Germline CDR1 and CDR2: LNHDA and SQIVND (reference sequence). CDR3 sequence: CASRPGHFLSGANVLTF. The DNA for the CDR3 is TGTGCCAGTAGGCCCGGACACTTCCTCTCTGGGGCCAACGTCCTGACTTTC. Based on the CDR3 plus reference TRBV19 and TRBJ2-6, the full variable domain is DGGITQSPKYLFRKEGQNVTLSCEQNLNHDAMYWYRQDPGQGLRLIYYSQIVNDFQKGDIAEGYSVSREKKESFPLTVTSAQKNPTAFYLCASRPGHFLSGANVLTFGAGSRLTVL.